These T cell receptor beta chains were read from a single sample in a study of cytomegalovirus exposure and HLA in healthy donors. The repertoire was sequenced with immunoSEQ multiplex PCR; TCRdb's copy has only in-frame clones and lacks some. The data show approximately 140,000 clones, about 79% seen once. Material for sequencing was PBMCs. The receptors were gathered from a man between 40 and 49 years old in good health and CMV-seropositive. Both conserved end residues are part of each CDR3. A D gene is named only where the DNA matches it firmly. Part of the rows lack a size; the others show once, few, many or a class for expanded clones.

D gene,V gene,CDR3 length,J gene,clone size,CDR3 protein,CDR3 DNA
TRBD1,TRBV6-1,17,TRBJ1-2,NA,CASSDLLGGATAYGYTF,TGTGCCAGCAGTGATCTATTAGGGGGCGCCACTGCGTATGGCTACACCTTC
NA,TRBV9,12,TRBJ2-7,once,CASSPDLEKQYF,TGTGCCAGCAGCCCCGACTTAGAGAAGCAGTACTTC
NA,TRBV6-5,15,TRBJ1-1,NA,CASSYSNQGNTEAFF,TGTGCCAGCAGTTACTCGAACCAGGGGAACACTGAAGCTTTCTTT
NA,TRBV6-6,16,TRBJ2-1,NA,CASSTQGGGTPGEQFF,TGTGCCAGCAGTACGCAGGGTGGCGGGACCCCCGGTGAGCAGTTCTTC
TRBD2,TRBV7-9,14,TRBJ2-5,few,CASSLVAGEETQYF,TGTGCCAGCAGCTTAGTAGCGGGGGAAGAGACCCAGTACTTC
NA,TRBV2,14,TRBJ1-1,NA,CASSAGHRATEAFF,TGTGCCAGCAGTGCGGGCCACAGGGCCACTGAAGCTTTCTTT
TRBD1,TRBV29-1,13,TRBJ1-2,NA,CSVPRGNDYGYTF,TGCAGCGTGCCCAGGGGGAACGACTATGGCTACACCTTC
TRBD2,TRBV5-1,16,TRBJ2-3,NA,CASSLEAAGVEDTQYF,TGCGCCAGCAGCTTGGAGGCAGCGGGAGTGGAAGATACGCAGTATTTT
NA,TRBV27,15,TRBJ2-1,NA,CASSPLPPGYNEQFF,TGTGCCAGCAGTCCGCTTCCTCCGGGCTACAATGAGCAGTTCTTC
NA,TRBV15,16,TRBJ1-5,NA,CATSRAPVGSNQPQHF,TGTGCCACCAGCAGAGCCCCCGTCGGGAGCAATCAGCCCCAGCATTTT
TRBD1,TRBV25-1,15,TRBJ1-1,NA,CASRSWDRPNTEAFF,TGTGCCAGCAGATCTTGGGACAGGCCGAACACTGAAGCTTTCTTT
NA,TRBV7-9,15,TRBJ1-2,NA,CASSLRTGKNYGYTF,TGTGCCAGCAGCTTACGAACAGGGAAAAACTATGGCTACACCTTC
NA,TRBV11-1,14,TRBJ1-2,NA,CASSLSEELYGYTF,TGTGCCAGCAGCTTGTCGGAGGAACTCTATGGCTACACCTTC
NA,TRBV5-1,13,TRBJ1-5,once,CASSFAGDQPQHF,TGCGCCAGCAGCTTTGCAGGGGATCAGCCCCAGCATTTT
NA,TRBV5-6,15,TRBJ1-6,NA,CASSPDGAYNSPLHF,TGTGCCAGCAGCCCGGACGGGGCCTATAATTCACCCCTCCACTTT
NA,TRBV27,14,TRBJ1-1,NA,CATKGGRGNTEAFF,TGTGCCACCAAGGGGGGGCGCGGGAACACTGAAGCTTTCTTT
TRBD2,TRBV27,15,TRBJ2-5,once,CASSPLSGKQETQYF,TGTGCCAGCAGTCCCCTTAGCGGGAAGCAAGAGACCCAGTACTTC
TRBD1,TRBV5-1,16,TRBJ1-1,NA,CASSGTGGESTTEAFF,TGCGCCAGCAGCGGGACAGGGGGCGAATCGACCACTGAAGCTTTCTTT
NA,TRBV7-9,12,TRBJ1-6,NA,CASSGGNSPLHF,TGTGCCAGCAGCGGAGGGAATTCACCCCTCCACTTT
TRBD2,TRBV5-6,14,TRBJ2-1,NA,CASSLAGGRYEQFF,TGTGCCAGCAGTTTAGCGGGGGGGCGATATGAGCAGTTCTTC
NA,TRBV6-5,15,TRBJ2-6,NA,CASRDDSSGANVLTF,TGTGCCAGCAGGGACGACAGCTCTGGGGCCAACGTCCTGACTTTC
NA,TRBV4-1,15,TRBJ2-7,NA,CASSQGPGFSGEQYF,TGCGCCAGCAGCCAAGGGCCGGGATTCTCGGGCGAGCAGTACTTC
TRBD1,TRBV29-1,14,TRBJ2-7,NA,CSVGGQGGSYEQYF,TGCAGCGTTGGGGGACAGGGCGGCTCCTACGAGCAGTACTTC
NA,TRBV27,12,TRBJ1-1,NA,CASSSKGPEAFF,TGTGCCAGCAGTTCCAAGGGGCCTGAAGCTTTCTTT
NA,TRBV7-9,14,TRBJ1-1,NA,CASSLNWEGAEAFF,TGTGCCAGCAGCTTGAACTGGGAGGGGGCTGAAGCTTTCTTT
TRBD1,TRBV6-6,15,TRBJ2-3,once,CASSYPRQGTDTQYF,TGTGCCAGCAGTTACCCCCGACAGGGGACAGATACGCAGTATTTT
NA,TRBV4-1,16,TRBJ2-1,once,CASSPGLVGPYNEQFF,TGCGCCAGCAGCCCGGGACTGGTGGGGCCCTACAATGAGCAGTTCTTC
NA,TRBV12-5,15,TRBJ1-1,NA,CASGLGVPGGTEAFF,TGTGCTAGTGGTTTGGGAGTCCCTGGAGGCACTGAAGCTTTCTTT
TRBD1,TRBV19,14,TRBJ1-2,NA,CASRDRGGSYGYTF,TGTGCCAGTAGGGACAGGGGAGGAAGCTATGGCTACACCTTC
NA,TRBV4-1,15,TRBJ2-3,NA,CASSPRSQGPDTQYF,TGCGCCAGCAGCCCGAGGAGCCAGGGGCCAGATACGCAGTATTTT
NA,TRBV4-3,17,TRBJ1-1,NA,CASSQFPRGHMNTEAFF,TGCGCCAGCAGCCAATTTCCCCGGGGACACATGAACACTGAAGCTTTCTTT
NA,TRBV7-8,13,TRBJ2-7,NA,CASSLGAYYEQYF,TGTGCCAGCAGCTTAGGGGCTTATTACGAGCAGTACTTC
NA,TRBV30,12,TRBJ2-1,NA,CAWSRGVNEQFF,TGTGCCTGGAGCCGCGGGGTTAATGAGCAGTTCTTC
NA,TRBV14,12,TRBJ1-2,few,CASSQDWRPYTF,TGTGCCAGCAGCCAAGATTGGAGGCCCTACACCTTC
NA,TRBV7-2,15,TRBJ2-3,NA,CASSSRAGSTDTQYF,TGTGCCAGCAGCTCGCGGGCTGGGAGCACAGATACGCAGTATTTT
NA,TRBV10-3,14,TRBJ1-2,once,CAISESVGSYGYTF,TGTGCCATCAGTGAGTCGGTAGGGAGCTATGGCTACACCTTC
NA,TRBV5-1,15,TRBJ1-2,NA,CASSLAGPGNYGYTF,TGCGCCAGCAGCTTGGCGGGTCCAGGGAACTATGGCTACACCTTC
TRBD2,TRBV30,16,TRBJ2-1,NA,CAWSTGLAGVYNEQFF,TGTGCCTGGAGTACAGGACTAGCGGGAGTATACAATGAGCAGTTCTTC
NA,TRBV29-1,12,TRBJ1-1,NA,CSVGRGLTEAFF,TGCAGCGTTGGAAGGGGGTTAACTGAAGCTTTCTTT
TRBD2,TRBV7-3,18,TRBJ2-5,NA,CASSLTGRLAGVEETQYF,TGTGCCAGCAGCTTAACCGGCCGACTAGCGGGAGTTGAAGAGACCCAGTACTTC
TRBD1,TRBV27,13,TRBJ2-1,NA,CASSSSDRGEQFF,TGTGCCAGCAGTTCCTCCGACAGGGGAGAGCAGTTCTTC
TRBD2,TRBV10-3,17,TRBJ2-7,NA,CAISERAGGPQSYEQYF,TGTGCCATCAGTGAGAGGGCGGGAGGGCCACAGTCCTACGAGCAGTACTTC